This T cell receptor (beta chain) was captured by sequencing in a study of blood T cell repertoires in COVID-19. The germline CDR1 and CDR2 sequences are MNHEY and SVGAGI. With 4 bases clipped from V and 4 bases from J, the junction kept 6 bases outside the gene matches. The CDR3 runs to 15 residues. Method: immunoSEQ multiplex PCR; TCRdb's copy keeps in-frame clones and lacks some. The table has roughly 260,000 clones, under 95% seen once; the top ten hold 1.9%. The chain carries TRBV6-5 and TRBJ1-2; 10 bases are a match to TRBD1. This TCR came from a woman aged 18-35 years who had recovered from COVID-19. Sequencing was done on a sample of PBMCs or T cells enriched from blood (not recorded which). In DNA, the CDR3 is TGTGCCAGCAGTTCGGGGGACAGGGGAATCTATGGCTACACCTTC. This codes for CASSSGDRGIYGYTF.